This is a list of T cell receptor beta chains from one sample in a study of blood T cell repertoires in COVID-19. The table came from immunoSEQ multiplex PCR; TCRdb's copy has only in-frame clones and leaves some out. The sample holds about 130,000 clones, around 78% seen once. The sequenced sample was peripheral blood. The receptors originated from a human donor in a cohort sampled during active COVID-19. Each CDR3 is given with its conserved first and last residue. The D gene is left open where the match is weak. The size field is filled for only some rows; it gives once, few, many or a size class.

few	NA	TRBJ2-1	TRBV5-1	TGCGCCAGCAGACGGGACAATTCCTACAATGAGCAGTTCTTC	CASRRDNSYNEQFF
few	NA	TRBJ2-5	TRBV30	TGTGCCTGGAGTGTCGGGCAGGGCGAAGAGACCCAGTACTTC	CAWSVGQGEETQYF
NA	NA	TRBJ1-4	TRBV21-1	TGTGCCAGCAGCAAGTCTTGTATAGAGGGTCGTGGTGAAAAACTGTTTTTT	CASSKSCIEGRGEKLFF
NA	TRBD1	TRBJ1-1	TRBV29-1	TGCAGCGTCGTCGGGACAGGGCACACTGAAGCTTTCTTT	CSVVGTGHTEAFF
NA	NA	TRBJ2-7	TRBV5-1	TGCGCCAGCAGCTTGAACCCAGGGGGGATGTACGAGCAGTACTTC	CASSLNPGGMYEQYF
NA	NA	TRBJ1-6	TRBV30	TGTGCCTGGAGTGGGACACCGAGTACTAATTCACCCCTCCACTTT	CAWSGTPSTNSPLHF
NA	TRBD1	TRBJ1-4	TRBV27	TGTGCCAGCAGTTCGGGACAGGGTTGGACTGGTTCTAATGAAAAACTGTTTTTT	CASSSGQGWTGSNEKLFF
NA	NA	TRBJ2-3	TRBV10-3	TGTGCCATCAGCCGAGGGCTTGTACTCACAGATACGCAGTATTTT	CAISRGLVLTDTQYF
NA	NA	TRBJ1-1	TRBV6-2/TRBV6-3	TGTGCCAGCAGTTGGGGCTACATGAACACTGAAGCTTTCTTT	CASSWGYMNTEAFF
NA	TRBD1	TRBJ1-2	TRBV27	TGTGCCAGCAGTGCCCGGACAGGGCAATCTAACTATGGCTACACCTTC	CASSARTGQSNYGYTF
NA	TRBD1	TRBJ1-6	TRBV11-2	TGTGCCAGCAGCTTAGACGGGACAGGGGGGACACTATCCTATAATTCACCCCTCCACTTT	CASSLDGTGGTLSYNSPLHF
NA	TRBD1	TRBJ1-5	TRBV15	TGTGCCACCAGCAGAGATCGGGACAGGTATCAGCCCCAGCATTTT	CATSRDRDRYQPQHF
NA	NA	TRBJ1-2	TRBV19	TGTGCCAGTGGCGAACAGAACTATGGCTACACCTTC	CASGEQNYGYTF
NA	NA	TRBJ1-1	TRBV6-5	TGTGCCAGCAGTAAGACATCCATGAACACTGAAGCTTTCTTT	CASSKTSMNTEAFF
NA	NA	TRBJ1-2	TRBV19	TGTGCCAGTAGTATAGATCAGGGTTCTAATGGCTACACCTTC	CASSIDQGSNGYTF
NA	NA	TRBJ1-1	TRBV28	TGTGCCAGCAGCCAGGGTCCCACTGAAGCTTTCTTT	CASSQGPTEAFF
NA	TRBD1	TRBJ2-5	TRBV2	TGTGCCAGCAACAGGGGTGAGACCCAGTACTTC	CASNRGETQYF
NA	NA	TRBJ1-1	TRBV7-9	TGTGCCAGCAGCTTGGAGGGGATGAACACTGAAGCTTTCTTT	CASSLEGMNTEAFF
few	NA	TRBJ1-2	TRBV7-2	TGTGCCAGCAGAACCGCTTTTACATCAAGTGGCTACACCTTC	CASRTAFTSSGYTF
NA	NA	TRBJ1-1	TRBV6-5	TGTGCCAGCAGGCATCGGGGGGGCAGGCCTGAAGCTTTCTTT	CASRHRGGRPEAFF
NA	NA	TRBJ1-4	TRBV6-5	TGTGCCAGCGAGATCAGGCAGGGTAGGGAAAAACTGTTTTTT	CASEIRQGREKLFF
NA	TRBD1	TRBJ2-7	TRBV7-7	TGTGCCAGCAGCTTAGAGCAGGGGGCGGCCTACGAGCAGTACTTC	CASSLEQGAAYEQYF
NA	TRBD1	TRBJ1-1	TRBV6-4	TGTGCCAGCAGTGACACACCACAGGGGAGGAACACTGAAGCTTTCTTT	CASSDTPQGRNTEAFF
NA	TRBD1	TRBJ1-6	TRBV6-5	TGTGCCAGCAGTTACTCACAGGGGAACGAGTCACCCCTCCACTTT	CASSYSQGNESPLHF
once	TRBD1	TRBJ1-2	TRBV14	TGTGCCAGCAGGATGAGACAGGGCGGTGGCTACACCTTC	CASRMRQGGGYTF
NA	TRBD2	TRBJ2-3	TRBV19	TGTGCCAGTAGTATACTAGCGGGGGGACGCACAGATACGCAGTATTTT	CASSILAGGRTDTQYF
NA	TRBD1	TRBJ2-1	TRBV19	TGTGCCAGTAGTATAGGCCCGGGACAGGGGGTAGGCGAGCAGTTCTTC	CASSIGPGQGVGEQFF
NA	NA	TRBJ2-7	TRBV2	TGTGCCAGCATACGTACTCCCCGGGAGCAGTACTTC	CASIRTPREQYF
NA	NA	TRBJ1-1	TRBV18	TGTGCCAGCTCACCTAATAGTAGGAACACTGAAGCTTTCTTT	CASSPNSRNTEAFF
NA	TRBD1	TRBJ1-5	TRBV6-5	TGTGCCAGCAGTACAGGGGAGTTTCAGCCCCAGCATTTT	CASSTGEFQPQHF
NA	TRBD2	TRBJ2-3	TRBV19	TGTGCCAGTAGTGCGCGACTAGCGCTAGGGGAGTATTTT	CASSARLALGEYF
NA	NA	TRBJ1-1	TRBV28	TGTGCCAGCAGTTTACGGAACACTGAAGCTTTCTTT	CASSLRNTEAFF
NA	NA	TRBJ2-6	TRBV19	TGTGCCAGTAGCCCTCAGGGATCCCCCCTCGCCGGGGCCAACGTCCTGACTTTC	CASSPQGSPLAGANVLTF
NA	TRBD1	TRBJ1-4	TRBV6-5	TGTGCCAGCTGGGGGACAGCAGATAATGAAAAACTGTTTTTT	CASWGTADNEKLFF
NA	TRBD1	TRBJ2-3	TRBV6-2/TRBV6-3	TGTGCCAGCAGTCCGACAGGGGGCATGACAGATACGCAGTATTTT	CASSPTGGMTDTQYF
NA	NA	TRBJ1-5	TRBV30	TGTGCCTGGAGTCCCCAAGGGAGCGGGTTACAGCCCCAGCATTTT	CAWSPQGSGLQPQHF
NA	TRBD1	TRBJ2-3	TRBV7-8	TGTGCCAGCAGCTTCGGGACGGACAGGGGCACAGATACGCAGTATTTT	CASSFGTDRGTDTQYF
few	NA	TRBJ2-3	TRBV5-8	TGTGCCAGCAGCTTCATTACAGGGGGGGCCAGGTGGGATACGCAGTATTTT	CASSFITGGARWDTQYF
NA	TRBD1	TRBJ2-1	TRBV4-1	TGCGCCAGCAGCCAACAGGACAGGGTATGGGAAAATGAGCAGTTCTTC	CASSQQDRVWENEQFF
NA	TRBD1	TRBJ2-3	TRBV11-2	TGTGCCAGCAGCTTCCTCGGGACAGGGGCAGATACGCAGTATTTT	CASSFLGTGADTQYF
once	TRBD1	TRBJ1-1	TRBV14	TGTGCCAGCGGCCCCGGACAGGCCCGGGGAGCTTTCTTT	CASGPGQARGAFF
NA	NA	TRBJ1-5	TRBV6-5	TGTGCCAGCAGTTACGGGCAGCATAGCAATCAGCCCCAGCATTTT	CASSYGQHSNQPQHF
NA	NA	TRBJ2-7	TRBV5-1	TGCGCCAGCAGCTTGGATGGAGAAAACCCTTACGAGCAGTACTTC	CASSLDGENPYEQYF
few	TRBD1	TRBJ1-5	TRBV7-9	TGTGCCAGCAGCCTCCCGGGGGTGACAGGGGATCAGCCCCAGCATTTT	CASSLPGVTGDQPQHF